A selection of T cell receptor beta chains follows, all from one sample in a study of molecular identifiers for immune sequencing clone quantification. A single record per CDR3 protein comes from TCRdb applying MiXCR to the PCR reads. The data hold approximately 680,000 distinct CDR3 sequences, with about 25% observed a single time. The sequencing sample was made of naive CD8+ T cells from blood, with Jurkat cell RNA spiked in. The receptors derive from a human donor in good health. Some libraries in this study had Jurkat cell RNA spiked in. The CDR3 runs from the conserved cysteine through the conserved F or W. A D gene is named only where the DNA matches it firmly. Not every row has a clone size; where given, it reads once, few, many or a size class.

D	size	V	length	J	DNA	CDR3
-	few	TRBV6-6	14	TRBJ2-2	TGTGCCAGCCGAGTCGGGGTGTACACCGGGGAGCTGTTTTTT	CASRVGVYTGELFF
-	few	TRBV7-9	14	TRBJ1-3	TGTGCCAGCAGCCCGAGGGACGGATCGGACACCATATATTTT	CASSPRDGSDTIYF
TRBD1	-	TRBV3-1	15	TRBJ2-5	TGTGCCAGCAGAAATAACAGGGGACCCCAAGAGACCCAGTACTTC	CASRNNRGPQETQYF
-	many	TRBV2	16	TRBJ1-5	TGTGCCAGCAGTGAAGCGCTTAAGGCACTAAATCAGCCCCAGCATTTT	CASSEALKALNQPQHF
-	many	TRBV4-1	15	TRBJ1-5	TGCGCCAGCAGTAATGAGTTTGGGGCGGCTCAGCCCCAGCATTTT	CASSNEFGAAQPQHF
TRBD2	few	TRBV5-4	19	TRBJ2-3	TGTGCCAGCAGCGCGTCGGGACTAGCGGGGGGGCCGGGCACAGATACGCAGTATTTT	CASSASGLAGGPGTDTQYF
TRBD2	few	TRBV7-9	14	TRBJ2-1	TGTGCCAGCAGCTCGGGACTAGCGGGAGAGGAGCAGTTCTTC	CASSSGLAGEEQFF
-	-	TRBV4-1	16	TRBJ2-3	TGCGCCAGCAGCCAAGATGTCCTATTGGGCACAGATACGCAGTATTTT	CASSQDVLLGTDTQYF
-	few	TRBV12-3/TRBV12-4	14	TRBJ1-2	TGTGCCAGCAGCTACGGGCCCCTGGGGAATGGCTACACCTTC	CASSYGPLGNGYTF
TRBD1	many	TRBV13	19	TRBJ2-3	TGTGCCAGCAGCTCGCCAGTGCCGGACAGGGGGAGTGGGACAGATACGCAGTATTTT	CASSSPVPDRGSGTDTQYF
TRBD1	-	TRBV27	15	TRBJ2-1	TGTGCCAGCAGTACCGGGACAGGGTCCTACAATGAGCAGTTCTTC	CASSTGTGSYNEQFF
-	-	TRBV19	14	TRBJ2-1	TGTGCCAGTAGTATAAGCGGGTTCTACAATGAGCAGTTCTTC	CASSISGFYNEQFF
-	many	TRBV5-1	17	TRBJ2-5	TGCGCCAGCAGCTTGGATAGTCGCGGGGAGAGACAAGAGACCCAGTACTTC	CASSLDSRGERQETQYF
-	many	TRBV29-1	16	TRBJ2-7	TGCAGCGTCGGACCCGGGACCAGGGGTGGTAGCTACGAGCAGTACTTC	CSVGPGTRGGSYEQYF
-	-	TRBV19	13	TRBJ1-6	TGTGCCAGTAGTATCAGTCGGGGGTCACCCCTCCACTTT	CASSISRGSPLHF
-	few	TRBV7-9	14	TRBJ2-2	TGTGCCAGCAGCCAAACAACGGGCACCGGGGAGCTGTTTTTT	CASSQTTGTGELFF
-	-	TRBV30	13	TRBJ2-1	TGTGCCTGGAGTTCCACAGGGTACAATGAGCAGTTCTTC	CAWSSTGYNEQFF
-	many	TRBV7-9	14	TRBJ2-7	TGTGCCAGCGTGGACGGGGCGCGGGGCTACGAGCAGTACTTC	CASVDGARGYEQYF
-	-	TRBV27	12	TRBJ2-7	TGTGCCAGTAAAGGGAGCTCCTACGAGCAGTACTTC	CASKGSSYEQYF
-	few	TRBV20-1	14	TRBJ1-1	TGCAGTGCTAACATTGAGGGGGTGGACACTGAAGCTTTCTTT	CSANIEGVDTEAFF
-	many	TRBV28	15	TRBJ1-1	TGTGCCAGCAGTCTCCCCCAGATAGCGAACACTGAAGCTTTCTTT	CASSLPQIANTEAFF
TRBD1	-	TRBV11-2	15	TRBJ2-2	TGTGCCAGCAGCTTAGTAGGGGGCGGGACCGGGGAGCTGTTTTTT	CASSLVGGGTGELFF
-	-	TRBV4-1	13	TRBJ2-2	TGCGCCAGCAGCCAAGCCCCAACCGGGGAGCTGTTTTTT	CASSQAPTGELFF
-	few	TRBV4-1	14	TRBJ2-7	TGCGCCAGCAGCCCCCAGGAGACACAATACGAGCAGTACTTC	CASSPQETQYEQYF
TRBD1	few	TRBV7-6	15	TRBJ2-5	TGTGCCAGCAGCTTCCTCCAGGGGGTTCAGGAGACCCAGTACTTC	CASSFLQGVQETQYF
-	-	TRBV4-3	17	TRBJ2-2	TGCGCCAGCAGCCAAGATCGCAACCGGGGGAACACCGGGGAGCTGTTTTTT	CASSQDRNRGNTGELFF
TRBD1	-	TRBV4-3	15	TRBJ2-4	TGCGCCAGCAGCCAAACCCCGGGACAGGGATTCATTCAGTACTTC	CASSQTPGQGFIQYF
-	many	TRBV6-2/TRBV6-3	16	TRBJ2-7	TGTGCCAGCAGTTACTCGATGACGTGGCCCACCTACGAGCAGTACTTC	CASSYSMTWPTYEQYF
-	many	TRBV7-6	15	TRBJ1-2	TGTGCCAGCAGCTTAGGGCAGGGAAGCGGCTATGGCTACACCTTC	CASSLGQGSGYGYTF
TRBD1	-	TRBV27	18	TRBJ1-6	TGTGCCAGCAGTTTTTTTACCTTTGGACAGGGGGCTCCATCACCCCTCCACTTT	CASSFFTFGQGAPSPLHF
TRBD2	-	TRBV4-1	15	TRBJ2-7	TGCGCCAGCAGCCGCGGGACTAGCGGGGTCAACGAGCAGTACTTC	CASSRGTSGVNEQYF
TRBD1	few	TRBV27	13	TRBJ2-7	TGTGCCAGCAAATCAAACAGGGGCGACGAGCAGTACTTC	CASKSNRGDEQYF
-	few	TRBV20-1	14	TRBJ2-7	TGCAGTGCTAGAGATCTAATCGGCGGGTACGAGCAGTACTTC	CSARDLIGGYEQYF
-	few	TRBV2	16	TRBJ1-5	TGTGCCAGCAGTGATATAACAGGGTCGCTGAATCAGCCCCAGCATTTT	CASSDITGSLNQPQHF
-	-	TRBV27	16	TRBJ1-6	TGTGCCAGCCAACCCGTCGCGGGGGCCTATAATTCACCCCTCCACTTT	CASQPVAGAYNSPLHF
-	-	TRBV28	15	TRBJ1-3	TGTGCCAGCAGGTACCCGGACAGTTTTGGAAACACCATATATTTT	CASRYPDSFGNTIYF
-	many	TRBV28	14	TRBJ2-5	TGTGCCAGCAGTTTACCCCAAATCGGGGAGACCCAGTACTTC	CASSLPQIGETQYF
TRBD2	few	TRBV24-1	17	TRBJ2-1	TGTGCCACCAGTGAAGGACCGCTAGCGGGGCGCGGGAATGAGCAGTTCTTC	CATSEGPLAGRGNEQFF
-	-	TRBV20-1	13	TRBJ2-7	TGCAGTGCTAGAGATTCAGGGACCCACGAGCAGTACTTC	CSARDSGTHEQYF
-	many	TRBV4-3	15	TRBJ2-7	TGCGCCAGCAGCCAAGGAAACAGGGCATCCTACGAGCAGTACTTC	CASSQGNRASYEQYF
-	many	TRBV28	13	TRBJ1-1	TGTGCCAGCAGTTCATCAGGGAACGCTGAAGCTTTCTTT	CASSSSGNAEAFF
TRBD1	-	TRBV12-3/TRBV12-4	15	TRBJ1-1	TGTGCCAGCAGTTTAATGACAGGGGAATACACTGAAGCTTTCTTT	CASSLMTGEYTEAFF
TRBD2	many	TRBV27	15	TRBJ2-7	TGTGCCAGCAGTTTACGGGGTAGCGGGGCCTACGAGCAGTACTTC	CASSLRGSGAYEQYF
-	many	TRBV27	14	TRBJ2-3	TGTGCCAGCACTTGGGGGGGCGCCCCCGATACGCAGTATTTT	CASTWGGAPDTQYF
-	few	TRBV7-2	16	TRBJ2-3	TGTGCCAGCAGCTTAGGTCTGGTCACTAGCACAGATACGCAGTATTTT	CASSLGLVTSTDTQYF
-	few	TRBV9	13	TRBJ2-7	TGTGCCAGCAGCGGGGGATACACTACGGAGCAGTACTTC	CASSGGYTTEQYF
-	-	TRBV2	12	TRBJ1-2	TGTGCCAGCCCCGGTTTGGGGTACGGCTACACCTTC	CASPGLGYGYTF
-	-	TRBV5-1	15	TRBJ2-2	TGCGCCAGCAGCTTGCTAGAGGGTCCCACCGGGGAGCTGTTTTTT	CASSLLEGPTGELFF
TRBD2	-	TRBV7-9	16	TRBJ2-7	TGTGCCAGCAGCCCCACTCTAGCGGGGGCAACCTACGAGCAGTACTTC	CASSPTLAGATYEQYF
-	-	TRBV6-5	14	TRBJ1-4	TGTGCCAGCAGTTACGGGACCTTTAGACAAAAACTGTTTTTT	CASSYGTFRQKLFF
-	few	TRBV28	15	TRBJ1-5	TGTGCCAGCAGGCACAGGGCTACTCCTCGTCAGCCCCAGCATTTT	CASRHRATPRQPQHF
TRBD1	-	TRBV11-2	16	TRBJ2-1	TGTGCCAGCAGCTTCCTCGGACAGGGTCGGTGGAATGAGCAGTTCTTC	CASSFLGQGRWNEQFF
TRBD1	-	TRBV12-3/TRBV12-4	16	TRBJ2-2	TGTGCCAGCAGTTCTCCTACAGGGGCGAACACCGGGGAGCTGTTTTTT	CASSSPTGANTGELFF
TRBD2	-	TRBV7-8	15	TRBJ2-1	TGTGCCAGCAGCATAGTAGCGGGGGGAGACAATGAGCAGTTCTTC	CASSIVAGGDNEQFF
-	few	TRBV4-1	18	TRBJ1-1	TGCGCCAGCAGCCAAGCGAGCGGACAGACCATCAGGAACACTGAAGCTTTCTTT	CASSQASGQTIRNTEAFF